This record covers a single T cell receptor beta chain. Its cognate antigen is unknown. Trimming cost V 3 bases and J 0 bases, with 9 bases left between them. Looked up from germline, CDR1 is MNHEY and CDR2 is SMNVEV (reference sequence). The CDR3 contains 15 residues. These data are taken from a study of OX40 agonist ivuxolimab in advanced cancers. At the level of the study: Ivuxolimab is a fully human IgG2 antibody that activates OX40 (CD134). Study findings and constraints: Which antigen the expanded peripheral T cells recognized is unknown. In the 0.1 to 3.0 mg/kg range, CD4+ and CD8+ blood T cells had expanded clonally by week 6.

The method was immunoSEQ multiplex PCR; TCRdb's version includes in-frame clones alone and lacks a portion of them. Altogether 20,000 to 25,000 clones are present, 86% being singletons, with the ten largest covering just over 20%. V is TRBV27 and J is TRBJ1-5, with D unclear. Sequenced here: CD4+ or CD8+ T cells sorted from blood, sampled in a trial of the OX40 agonist ivuxolimab. This sequence originates from an adult with an advanced solid tumor such as melanoma, head and neck, liver or kidney cancer. The CDR3 DNA sequence: TGTGCCAGCAGTTTTAATAGGGATAGCAATCAGCCCCAGCATTTT. This gives the protein CASSFNRDSNQPQHF.